This T cell receptor beta chain originates from a study of radiotherapy plus CTLA-4 blockade in lung cancer. The wider study: With roughly 28% of patients having disease control, objective responses were seen in 15% to 20%.

The repertoire was sequenced with immunoSEQ multiplex PCR; TCRdb's copy has only in-frame clones and lacks some. The sample records about 80,000 clones, 60% to 85% being singletons. Findings and limits, study-wide: Among reported predictors of response, early blood T cell clone dynamics with interferon-beta performed best. Tumor-derived TCR clones expanded in blood after radiotherapy plus ipilimumab.

With regard to this clone: No antigen is known for it.

Chemo-refractory metastatic non-small-cell lung cancer patients received focal radiation with ipilimumab CTLA-4 blockade. The sample here was peripheral blood, taken from a patient treated with radiotherapy plus ipilimumab. This clonotype was obtained from a human donor with non-small cell lung cancer whose response to radiotherapy plus ipilimumab could not be evaluated. Some clones in this sample may be carry-over from other donors' samples.

CDR3 in DNA: TGTGCCAGCAGCCGTCTCCAGGGAACGGGAAACACCATATATTTT. It specifies CASSRLQGTGNTIYF. The rearrangement links TRBV14 to TRBJ1-3; D may be TRBD1 (5 bases). The germline gives CDR1 SGHDN, CDR2 FVKESK. With 4 bases removed from V and 4 bases from J, the gap between germline ends came to 14 bases. CDR3 length equals 15 residues.